This TCR beta chain was identified in a study of blood T cell repertoires in COVID-19. Study information: The United States, Italy and Spain were the sources of the acute and convalescent COVID-19 samples. T cells, B-cell-depleted T cells, or PBMCs provided the cDNA or gDNA that served as material.

This clone was detected only a few times. In the authors' methods: Researchers report that nucleated cell counts were estimated from reference gene primer amplification. The data were produced by immunoSEQ multiplex PCR, yet TCRdb's version contains in-frame clones alone and is incomplete. Clone size and the V and J calls come from that table; the DNA yielded D and trimming. Of some 50,000 clones detected, 75% to 90% appear once; the ten largest clones hold less than 75%. This clonotype originated in a man aged 70 or older with acute or convalescent COVID-19. Source material: peripheral blood.

The CDR3 region has the DNA TGTGCCAGCAGCTTGATGGGGGAGGCAGGGCGAGGTCAGCCCCAGCATTTT. Residues: CASSLMGEAGRGQPQHF. This sequence joins TRBV5-6 and TRBJ1-5, with D possibly matching TRBD1 (5 bases). The V end was cut by 1 base, the J end by 6 bases, with 20 bases between. The CDR3 totals 17 residues. Per the germline V gene, CDR1 is SGHDT and CDR2 is YYEEEE.